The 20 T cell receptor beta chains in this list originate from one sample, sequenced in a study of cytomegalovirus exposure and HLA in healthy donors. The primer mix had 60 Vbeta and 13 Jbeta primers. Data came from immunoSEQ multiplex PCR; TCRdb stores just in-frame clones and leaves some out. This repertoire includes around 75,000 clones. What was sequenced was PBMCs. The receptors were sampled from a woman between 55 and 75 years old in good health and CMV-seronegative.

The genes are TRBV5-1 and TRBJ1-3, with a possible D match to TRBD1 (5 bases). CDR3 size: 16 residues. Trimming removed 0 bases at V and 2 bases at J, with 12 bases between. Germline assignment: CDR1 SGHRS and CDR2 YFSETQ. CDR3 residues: CASSLAPGNAGNTIYF. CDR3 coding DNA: TGCGCCAGCAGCTTGGCCCCAGGGAACGCTGGAAACACCATATATTTT.

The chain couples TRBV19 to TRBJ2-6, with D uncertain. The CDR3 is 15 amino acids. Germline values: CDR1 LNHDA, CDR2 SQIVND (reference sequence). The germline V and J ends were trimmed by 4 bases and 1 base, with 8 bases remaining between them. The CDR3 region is CASSTQTSGANVLTF. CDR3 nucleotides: TGTGCCAGTAGTACGCAGACTTCTGGGGCCAACGTCCTGACTTTC.

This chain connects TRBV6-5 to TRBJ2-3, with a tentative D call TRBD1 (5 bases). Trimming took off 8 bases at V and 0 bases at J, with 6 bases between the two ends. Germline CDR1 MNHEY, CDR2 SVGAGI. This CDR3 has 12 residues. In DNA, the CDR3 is TGTGCCAGCGGGGCAAGCACAGATACGCAGTATTTT. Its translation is CASGASTDTQYF.

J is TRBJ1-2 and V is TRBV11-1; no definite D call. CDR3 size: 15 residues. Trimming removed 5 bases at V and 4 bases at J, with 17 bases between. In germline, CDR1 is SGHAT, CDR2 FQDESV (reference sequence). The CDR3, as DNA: TGTGCCAGCAGCCCAACTACCCAGAAAGGCTATGGCTACACCTTC. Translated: CASSPTTQKGYGYTF.

The DNA for the CDR3 is TGTGCCAGTAGTATAACGGGGGTCTCTGGAAACACCATATATTTT. As protein: CASSITGVSGNTIYF. This chain links TRBV19 with TRBJ1-3, with D tentatively TRBD1 (5 bases). Trimming took 2 bases from V and 0 from J, leaving 8 bases between them. Germline lookup yields CDR1 LNHDA and CDR2 SQIVND (reference sequence). This CDR3 contains 15 residues. Looking up the rest from reference TRBV19 and TRBJ1-3 gives the full variable domain: DGGITQSPKYLFRKEGQNVTLSCEQNLNHDAMYWYRQDPGQGLRLIYYSQIVNDFQKGDIAEGYSVSREKKESFPLTVTSAQKNPTAFYLCASSITGVSGNTIYFGEGSWLTVV.

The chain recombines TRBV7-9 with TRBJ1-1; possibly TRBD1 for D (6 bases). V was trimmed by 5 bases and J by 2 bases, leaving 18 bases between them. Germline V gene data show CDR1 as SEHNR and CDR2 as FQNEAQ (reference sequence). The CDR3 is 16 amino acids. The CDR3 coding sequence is TGTGCCAGCAGCCTTTTGTCCGGCAGGGGAAACACTGAAGCTTTCTTT. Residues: CASSLLSGRGNTEAFF.

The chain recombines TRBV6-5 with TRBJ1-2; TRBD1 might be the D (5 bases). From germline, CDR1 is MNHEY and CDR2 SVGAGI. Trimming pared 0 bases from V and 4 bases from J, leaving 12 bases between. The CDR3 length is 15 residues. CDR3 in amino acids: CASSYSGRQFYGYTF. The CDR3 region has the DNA TGTGCCAGCAGTTACTCGGGGCGACAGTTCTATGGCTACACCTTC.

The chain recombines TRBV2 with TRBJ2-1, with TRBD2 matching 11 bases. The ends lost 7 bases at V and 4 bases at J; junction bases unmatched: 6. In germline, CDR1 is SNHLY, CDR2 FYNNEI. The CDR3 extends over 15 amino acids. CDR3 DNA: TGTGCCAGCAACCCTACTAGCGGGAGTTACAATGAGCAGTTCTTC. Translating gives CASNPTSGSYNEQFF.

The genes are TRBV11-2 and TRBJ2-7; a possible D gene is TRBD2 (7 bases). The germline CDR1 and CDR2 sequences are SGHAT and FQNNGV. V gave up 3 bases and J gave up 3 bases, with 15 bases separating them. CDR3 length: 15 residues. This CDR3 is CASSFSGGANYEQYF. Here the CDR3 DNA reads TGTGCCAGCAGCTTCAGTGGGGGGGCCAACTACGAGCAGTACTTC. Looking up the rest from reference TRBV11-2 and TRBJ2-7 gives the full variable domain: EAGVAQSPRYKIIEKRQSVAFWCNPISGHATLYWYQQILGQGPKLLIQFQNNGVVDDSQLPKDRFSAERLKGVDSTLKIQPAKLEDSAVYLCASSFSGGANYEQYFGPGTRLTVT.

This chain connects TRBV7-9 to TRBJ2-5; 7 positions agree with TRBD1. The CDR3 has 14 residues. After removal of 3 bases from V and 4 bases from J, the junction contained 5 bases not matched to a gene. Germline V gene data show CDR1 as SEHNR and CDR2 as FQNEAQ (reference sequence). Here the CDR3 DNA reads TGTGCCAGCAGCTTCAGGACAGGTGGAGAGACCCAGTACTTC. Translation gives CASSFRTGGETQYF.

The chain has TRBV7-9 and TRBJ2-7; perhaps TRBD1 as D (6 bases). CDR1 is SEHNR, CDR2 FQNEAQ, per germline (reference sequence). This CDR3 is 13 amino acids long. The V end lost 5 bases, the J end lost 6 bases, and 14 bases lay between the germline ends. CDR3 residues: CASSNDRKGEQYF. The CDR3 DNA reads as TGTGCCAGCAGCAACGACAGGAAAGGCGAGCAGTACTTC.

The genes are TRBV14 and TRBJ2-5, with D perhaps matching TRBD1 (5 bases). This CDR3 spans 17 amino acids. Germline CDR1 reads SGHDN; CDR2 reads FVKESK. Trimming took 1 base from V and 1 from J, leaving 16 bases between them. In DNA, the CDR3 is TGTGCCAGCAGCCAAGCCTCCGGCAGGGTAATCCAAGAGACCCAGTACTTC. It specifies CASSQASGRVIQETQYF.

The CDR3 reads CASSYRTGLEKLFF. CDR3 sequence (DNA): TGTGCCAGCAGCTACCGGACAGGGTTGGAAAAACTGTTTTTT. The V call is TRBV7-9, the J call TRBJ1-4, with TRBD1 matching 8 bases. This CDR3 has 14 residues. Trimming took 4 bases from V and 8 from J; bases not matched to a gene: 6. CDR1 is SEHNR, CDR2 FQNEAQ, per germline (reference sequence).

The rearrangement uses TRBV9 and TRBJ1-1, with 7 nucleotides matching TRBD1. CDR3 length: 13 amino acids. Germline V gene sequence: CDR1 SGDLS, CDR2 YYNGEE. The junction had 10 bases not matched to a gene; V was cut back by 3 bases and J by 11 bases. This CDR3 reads CASSAVQGPGAFF. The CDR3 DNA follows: TGTGCCAGCAGCGCAGTACAGGGGCCGGGCGCTTTCTTT.

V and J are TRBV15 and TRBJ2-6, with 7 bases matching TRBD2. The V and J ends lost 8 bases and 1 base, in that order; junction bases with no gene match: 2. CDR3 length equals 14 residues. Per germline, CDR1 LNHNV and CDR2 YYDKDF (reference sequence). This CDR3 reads CATSGGSGANVLTF. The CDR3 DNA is TGTGCCACCTCGGGGGGATCTGGGGCCAACGTCCTGACTTTC. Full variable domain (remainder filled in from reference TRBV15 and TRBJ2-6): DAMVIQNPRYQVTQFGKPVTLSCSQTLNHNVMYWYQQKSSQAPKLLFHYYDKDFNNEADTPDNFQSRRPNTSFCFLDIRSPGLGDTAMYLCATSGGSGANVLTFGAGSRLTVL.

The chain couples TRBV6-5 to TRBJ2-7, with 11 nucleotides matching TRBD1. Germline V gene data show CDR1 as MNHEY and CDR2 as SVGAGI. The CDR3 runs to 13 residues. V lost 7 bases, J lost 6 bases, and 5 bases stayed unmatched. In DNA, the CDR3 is TGTGCCAGCAAGGGACAGGGGGTTCTCGAGCAGTACTTC. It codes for CASKGQGVLEQYF.

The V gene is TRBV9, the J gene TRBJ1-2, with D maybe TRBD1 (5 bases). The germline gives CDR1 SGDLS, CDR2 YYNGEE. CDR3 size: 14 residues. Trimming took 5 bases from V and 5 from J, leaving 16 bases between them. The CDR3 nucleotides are TGTGCCAGCAGTCCCGGGGGGGAAGGTTATGGCTACACCTTC. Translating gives CASSPGGEGYGYTF.

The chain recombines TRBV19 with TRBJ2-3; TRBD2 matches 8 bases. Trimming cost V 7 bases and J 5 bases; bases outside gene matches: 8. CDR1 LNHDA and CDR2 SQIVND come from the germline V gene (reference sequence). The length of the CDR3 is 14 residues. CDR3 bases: TGTGCCAGTACCAACCTCGGGGGGGGAGATACGCAGTATTTT. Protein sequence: CASTNLGGGDTQYF. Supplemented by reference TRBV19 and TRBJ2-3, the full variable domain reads DGGITQSPKYLFRKEGQNVTLSCEQNLNHDAMYWYRQDPGQGLRLIYYSQIVNDFQKGDIAEGYSVSREKKESFPLTVTSAQKNPTAFYLCASTNLGGGDTQYFGPGTRLTVL.

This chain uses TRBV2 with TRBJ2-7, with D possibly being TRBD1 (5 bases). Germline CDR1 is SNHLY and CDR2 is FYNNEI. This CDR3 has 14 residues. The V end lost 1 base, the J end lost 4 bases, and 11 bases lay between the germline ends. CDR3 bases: TGTGCCAGCAGTGAAGGGGGCGGAAGGTACGAGCAGTACTTC. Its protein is CASSEGGGRYEQYF. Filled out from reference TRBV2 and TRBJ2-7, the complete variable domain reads EPEVTQTPSHQVTQMGQEVILRCVPISNHLYFYWYRQILGQKVEFLVSFYNNEISEKSEIFDDQFSVERPDGSNFTLKIRSTKLEDSAMYFCASSEGGGRYEQYFGPGTRLTVT.

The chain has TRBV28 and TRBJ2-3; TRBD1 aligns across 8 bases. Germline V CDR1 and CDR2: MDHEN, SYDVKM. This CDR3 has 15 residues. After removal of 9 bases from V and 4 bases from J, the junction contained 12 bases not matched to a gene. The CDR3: CASWTGYWRADTQYF. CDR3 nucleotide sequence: TGTGCCAGTTGGACAGGGTATTGGCGGGCAGATACGCAGTATTTT.